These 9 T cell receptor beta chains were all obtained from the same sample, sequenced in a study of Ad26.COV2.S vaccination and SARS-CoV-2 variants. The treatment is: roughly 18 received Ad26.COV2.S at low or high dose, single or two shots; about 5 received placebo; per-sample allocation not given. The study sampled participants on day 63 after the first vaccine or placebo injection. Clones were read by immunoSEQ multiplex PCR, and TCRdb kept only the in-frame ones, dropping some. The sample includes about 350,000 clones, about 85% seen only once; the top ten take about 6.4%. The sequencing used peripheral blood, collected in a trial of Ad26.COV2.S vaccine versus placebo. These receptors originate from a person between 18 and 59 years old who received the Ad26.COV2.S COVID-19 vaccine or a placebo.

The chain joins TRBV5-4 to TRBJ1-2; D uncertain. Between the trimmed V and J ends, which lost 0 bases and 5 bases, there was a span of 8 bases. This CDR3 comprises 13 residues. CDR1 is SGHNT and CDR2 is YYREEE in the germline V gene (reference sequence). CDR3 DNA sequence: TGTGCCAGCAGCTTGGGGACGGATTATGGCTACACCTTC. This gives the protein CASSLGTDYGYTF.

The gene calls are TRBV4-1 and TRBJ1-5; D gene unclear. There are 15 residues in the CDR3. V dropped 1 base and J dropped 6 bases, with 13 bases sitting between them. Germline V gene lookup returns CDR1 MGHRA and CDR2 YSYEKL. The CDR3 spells CASSQGQSRGQPQHF. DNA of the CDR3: TGCGCCAGCAGCCAAGGGCAAAGCCGCGGTCAGCCCCAGCATTTT.

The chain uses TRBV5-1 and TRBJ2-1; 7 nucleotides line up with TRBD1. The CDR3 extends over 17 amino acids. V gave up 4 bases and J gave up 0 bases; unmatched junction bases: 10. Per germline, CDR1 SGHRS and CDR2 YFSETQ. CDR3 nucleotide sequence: TGCGCCAGCAGCCCGAGGACAGGACGAAGCTCCTACAATGAGCAGTTCTTC. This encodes CASSPRTGRSSYNEQFF.

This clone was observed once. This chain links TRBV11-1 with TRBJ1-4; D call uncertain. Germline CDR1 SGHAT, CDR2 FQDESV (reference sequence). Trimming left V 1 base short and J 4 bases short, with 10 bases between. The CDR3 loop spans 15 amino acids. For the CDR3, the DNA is TGTGCCAGCAGCTTAGAAGGAGCTATTAATGAAAAACTGTTTTTT. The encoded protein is CASSLEGAINEKLFF.

Written as DNA, the CDR3 is TGTGCCAGTAGTATCTTGGGTGTCCTGGACGAGCAGTACTTC. Amino acids: CASSILGVLDEQYF. V usage is TRBV19 and J usage is TRBJ2-7; D unresolved. CDR3 size: 14 residues. V was pared by 3 bases and J by 5 bases, with 14 bases between. Per the germline V gene, CDR1 is LNHDA and CDR2 is SQIVND (reference sequence).

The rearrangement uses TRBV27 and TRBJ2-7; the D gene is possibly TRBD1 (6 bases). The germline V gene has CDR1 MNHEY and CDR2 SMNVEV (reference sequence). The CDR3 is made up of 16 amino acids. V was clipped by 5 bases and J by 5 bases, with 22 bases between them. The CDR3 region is CASSPSTGRLWDEQYF. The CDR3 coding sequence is TGTGCCAGCAGTCCTTCAACAGGGCGCCTTTGGGACGAGCAGTACTTC.

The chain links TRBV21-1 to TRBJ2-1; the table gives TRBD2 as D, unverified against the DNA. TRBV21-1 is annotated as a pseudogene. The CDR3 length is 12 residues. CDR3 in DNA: TGTGCCAGCAGCAGCCCGGTCGATGAGCAGTTCTTC. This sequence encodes CASSSPVDEQFF.

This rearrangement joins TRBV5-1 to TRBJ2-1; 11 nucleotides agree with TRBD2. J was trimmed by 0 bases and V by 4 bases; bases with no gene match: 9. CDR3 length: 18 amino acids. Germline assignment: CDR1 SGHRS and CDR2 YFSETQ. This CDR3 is CASSRRTSGQSSYNEQFF. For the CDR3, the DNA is TGCGCCAGCAGCCGCCGGACTAGCGGGCAGAGCTCCTACAATGAGCAGTTCTTC.

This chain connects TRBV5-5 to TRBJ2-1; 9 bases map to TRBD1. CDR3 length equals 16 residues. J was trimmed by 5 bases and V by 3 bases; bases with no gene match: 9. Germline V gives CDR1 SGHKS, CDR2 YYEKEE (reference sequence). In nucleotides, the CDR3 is TGTGCCAGCAGCTCGTACTACAGGGGGCTGAACAATGAGCAGTTCTTC. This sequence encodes CASSSYYRGLNNEQFF. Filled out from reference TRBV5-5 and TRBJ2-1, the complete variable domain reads DAGVTQSPTHLIKTRGQQVTLRCSPISGHKSVSWYQQVLGQGPQFIFQYYEKEERGRGNFPDRFSARQFPNYSSELNVNALLLGDSALYLCASSSYYRGLNNEQFFGPGTRLTVL.